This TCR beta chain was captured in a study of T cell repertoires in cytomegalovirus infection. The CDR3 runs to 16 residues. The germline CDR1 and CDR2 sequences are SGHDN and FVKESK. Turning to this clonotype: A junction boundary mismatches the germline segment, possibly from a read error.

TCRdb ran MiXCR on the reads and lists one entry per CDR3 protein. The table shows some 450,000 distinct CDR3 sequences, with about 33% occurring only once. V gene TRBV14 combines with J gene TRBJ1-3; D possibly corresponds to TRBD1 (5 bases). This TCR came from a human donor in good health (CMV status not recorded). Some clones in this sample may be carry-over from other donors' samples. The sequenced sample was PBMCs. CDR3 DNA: TGTGCCAGCAGACAAGGGGACCCATTCTCTGGAAACACCATATATTTT. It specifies CASRQGDPFSGNTIYF.